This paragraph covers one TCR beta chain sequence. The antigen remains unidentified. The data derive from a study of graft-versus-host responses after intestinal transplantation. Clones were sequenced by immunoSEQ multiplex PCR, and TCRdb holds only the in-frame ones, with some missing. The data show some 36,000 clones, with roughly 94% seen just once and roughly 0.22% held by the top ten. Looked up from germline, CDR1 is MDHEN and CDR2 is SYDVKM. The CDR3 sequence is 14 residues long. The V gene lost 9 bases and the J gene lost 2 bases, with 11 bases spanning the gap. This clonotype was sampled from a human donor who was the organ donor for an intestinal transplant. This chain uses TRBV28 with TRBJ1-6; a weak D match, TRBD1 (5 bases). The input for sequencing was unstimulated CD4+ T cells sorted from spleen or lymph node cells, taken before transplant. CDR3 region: CASRDFAYNSPLHF. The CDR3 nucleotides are TGTGCCAGTAGGGACTTCGCCTATAATTCACCCCTCCACTTT.